The source of this T cell receptor beta chain is a study of shared clonotypes between healthy human individuals. Study-level information: Donors were two women and three men aged 18 to 49.

For each subset, genomic DNA was distributed in equal portions over several immunoSEQ plates. The method was immunoSEQ multiplex PCR; TCRdb's version includes in-frame clones alone and lacks a portion of them. The profile shows some 700,000 clones, roughly 91% of them singletons. V was pared by 1 base and J by 6 bases, with 13 bases between. Germline V gene data show CDR1 as LNHNV and CDR2 as YYDKDF (reference sequence). The CDR3 has 14 amino acids. Sequencing was done on a sample of memory CD8+ T cells from PBMCs. The sample's subset: CD45RO+ cells pooled with CCR7-negative TemRA cells. This receptor was identified in a man aged 18-30 years in good health. Some clones in this sample may be carry-over from other donors' samples. The chain is built from TRBV15 and TRBJ2-7; D may be TRBD2 (7 bases). CDR3 in amino acids: CATSRAGGGSEQYF. CDR3 bases: TGTGCCACCAGCAGAGCAGGCGGGGGCAGCGAGCAGTACTTC. The full variable domain, in which reference TRBV15 and TRBJ2-7 provide the parts outside the CDR3, is DAMVIQNPRYQVTQFGKPVTLSCSQTLNHNVMYWYQQKSSQAPKLLFHYYDKDFNNEADTPDNFQSRRPNTSFCFLDIRSPGLGDTAMYLCATSRAGGGSEQYFGPGTRLTVT.